This T cell receptor beta chain was sequenced during a study of cytomegalovirus exposure and HLA in healthy donors (dated by TCRdb to between 2016 and 2019). Regarding the complete study: In an earlier analysis of under 600 of the donors, 276 Gb of sequence data and 95 million to 130 million unique TCR beta sequences from roughly 180 million T cells were reported. Around 320 gigabases of sequencing data and some 85 million unique TCR sequences were included in an early release covering several hundred HLA-typed donors. The genetic ancestry cluster associated with self-reported Caucasian donors included about 81% of the approximately 430 genotyped donors. The study aimed to test whether signatures of past pathogen exposure could be identified by cataloging public T cell receptors. The T cell repertoires of 666 subjects were profiled by immunosequencing and related to cytomegalovirus serostatus. Along with the approximately 650-subject first cohort, a separate validation cohort of over a hundred different subjects was used. To predict cytomegalovirus infection status, the study brought together high-throughput TCR immunosequencing, statistical association of individual TCRs with disease status, and machine learning. To study patterns of TCR occurrence, a later analysis re-analyzed previously published TCR beta repertoires from several hundred donors and added high-resolution HLA genotyping. Rather than using new phenotypic data, the later analysis identified candidate immune exposures from TCR beta sequences and from how often those sequences occurred across donors. An earlier analysis of several hundred of the donors applied high-throughput TCR beta sequencing to assess whether each TCR beta V gene segment acted as functional or pseudogenic. Donor age, sex, ethnicity and CMV serostatus were compiled alongside the repertoire data. In a later genetic analysis, genome-wide SNP genotypes for about 55% of the roughly 700 donors were used, and that subset was treated as a discovery cohort. Every discovery cohort repertoire had been produced on one sequencing platform. Class I and class II HLA loci were covered by the typing at four-digit resolution. Typing coverage differed by locus: A, B, C, DRB1 and DQB1 were typed in roughly 620-630 donors, DQA1 in about 550, DPA1 in around 610, and DPB1 in 472. About five DR-DQ haplotypes were handled as single units for association and clustering because linkage in the cohort was strong. Across 300 to 500 genotyped donors of the cohort, an average of 235,054 unique TCR beta nucleotide sequences per donor were sequenced, and around 19% of those sequences were non-productive. The paper's findings and limits, for the study overall: A later analysis found that most CMV-associated TCR beta chains appeared HLA-restricted, with HLA associations seemingly driven largely by CMV exposure. In the study, 150 to 200 TCR beta chains were listed as associated with cytomegalovirus. A later analysis found that HLA-associated TCR beta chains were more clonally expanded and had lower generation probabilities than equally common non-associated chains. CMV serostatus was the only immune exposure information available for the cohort. Correlated functional status among segregating V segments might reflect linkage disequilibrium, but an unknown experimental factor could not be ruled out. Because counts were too low, around 18 rarely observed V segments, including chromosome 9 orphons, were left out of the earlier analysis of 500 to 650 of the donors. Because HLA typing was unavailable for some donors at each locus, only the typed subset was used in association tests. According to a later analysis, TCR association rates differed among HLA loci, with DRB1 alleles showing the most associated TCRs and HLA-C alleles showing the fewest. The presence/absence analyses assumed that sequencing depth was roughly uniform across donors, and that assumption may not be true. Several of the top co-occurrence clusters appeared to be linked to parvovirus B19, influenza, CMV and Epstein-Barr virus, according to a later analysis. In a later genetic analysis, fewer N-insertions in productive TCRs were reported among donors in an Asian-associated ancestry cluster than the roughly 700-donor mean. A cluster of highly shared sequence variants was judged likely to represent a technical artifact of the sequencing pipeline. The classifier was reported to diagnose cytomegalovirus status with high specificity and sensitivity in both the original and validation cohorts. A few of the identified cytomegalovirus-associated TCR beta chains were confirmed in vitro to be specific for cytomegalovirus antigens. In a later analysis, over 15,000 TCR beta sequences were associated with specific HLA alleles at a false discovery rate of 0.05. Most TCR sequences were seen in very few donors, while some public TCRs were found in many individuals. The cohort was sequenced for TCR beta chains only, and without alpha or paired-chain data the features that could be detected were limited. Strong co-occurrence of HLA alleles, especially DR and DQ, made assigning TCR associations to individual alleles difficult. A further reported finding was that TCR beta sequences accurately predicted the HLA-A and HLA-B alleles for most subjects in the first cohort. It was suggested by the authors that the approach could potentially be generalized to other disease states and immunological phenotypes. In an earlier analysis of about 600 of the donors, most TCR beta V segments appeared in productive rearrangements about 87% or about 30% of the time, broadly matching IMGT annotations. V-gene and J-gene trimming of TCR beta chains was associated with a missense DCLRE1C variant in a later genetic analysis, and the association was replicated in an independent cohort. Because the 87-base-pair reads could not distinguish some IMGT-functional V segments, including TRBV6-2 and TRBV6-3, those segments were excluded.

Receptors were amplified or captured by the immunoSEQ multiplex PCR assay. For the multiplex PCR, a mixture combining 60 forward primers for TCR Vbeta segments and 13 reverse primers for TCR Jbeta segments was used. The CDR3 region of rearranged TCR beta genes was amplified from genomic DNA with a multiplex PCR assay. The amplified TCR beta libraries were sequenced on the Illumina HiSeq System as 87-base-pair reads. As for how the authors treated the data: A later analysis tallied 75 million to 95 million unique TCR beta chains across the 700 or so repertoires, and approximately 12 million of those chains were shared by two or more donors. A nearest-neighbor algorithm error-corrected the raw reads and collapsed the reads into unique sequences, merging closely related sequences to remove PCR and sequencing errors. V, D and J gene segments were assigned by aligning CDR3 sequences to IMGT reference sequences. For a sequence to be retained, at least a six-nucleotide match to both a V gene segment and a J gene segment was required. A rearrangement was called productive if the CDR3 had no stop codons and remained in frame with V and J, and every other rearrangement was called non-productive. Following IMGT convention, CDR3 was defined as the stretch from the second conserved V-encoded cysteine up to the conserved J-encoded phenylalanine. The earlier analysis of about 610 of the donors excluded any sequence lacking an unambiguous match to a single V gene segment. An earlier analysis of about 590 of the donors classified V segments as functional when productive rearrangements were above 56.7% and as segregating when the standard deviation between donors was above 5%. A statistical classification framework was developed to diagnose cytomegalovirus status using the catalog of TCR beta chain sequences. In a later analysis, TCR nucleotide sequences were compared against IMGT/GENE-DB human TR gene sequences so that V and J genes could be assigned. The TCRdist pipeline was used in a later analysis to assign CDR3 sequences and most-parsimonious VDJ recombination scenarios. In a later analysis, each TCR beta chain was defined by its CDR3 amino acid sequence together with its V-gene family, and reads without a unique V-gene family were excluded. A later analysis removed 450 to 600 highly shared, low-generation-probability nucleotide sequences to deal with suspected cross-contamination and a sequencing artifact. A later analysis calculated a clonal expansion index for each public chain from normalized within-repertoire ranks of inferred template counts. Generation probabilities in a later analysis came from a VDJ recombination model fitted to out-of-frame rearrangements, and those results were checked against IGoR. Hypergeometric tests were used in a later analysis to score TCR-TCR, TCR-HLA and TCR-CMV co-occurrence, with a repertoire-size bias correction applied to the TCR pairs. In a later analysis, false discovery rates were estimated by permuting HLA or CMV assignments 20 times. In a later analysis, co-occurring TCRs were grouped using DBSCAN, and TCRdist sequence similarity was added for clustering within HLA-allele-positive subsets. Repertoires with fewer than 30,000 or more than 120,000 public chains, plus five repertoires with anomalous nucleotide sharing, were excluded from co-occurrence clustering. In TCRdb, the immuneACCESS table is reduced to in-frame sequences with V and J assigned. These tables do not hold every clone; where another copy was compared, an unresolved V gene accounts for under half, and the others remain unexplained. For V, J and clone size, that table is used; D and trimming come from the DNA. In this sample the table shows around 110,000 clones, roughly 70% of which occur a single time. The ten largest account for roughly 1.5% of the sample.

The cohort was made up of about 610 healthy bone marrow donors. At the time of sampling, all cohort members were nominally healthy, though unrecorded immune exposures were likely present. The donor tested CMV seronegative, placing the donor among the roughly 350 seronegative members of the cohort. A peripheral blood sample was provided by each donor, and peripheral blood mononuclear cells were used for TCR beta sequencing. Genomic DNA was extracted from the blood cell samples with the Qiagen DNeasy Blood Extraction Kit. Note on this clone: Its antigen is currently not known. Within one base of it there is no much larger clone, and no base qualities were kept.

The germline V gene encodes CDR1 SNHLY and CDR2 FYNNEI. Taken from cysteine to phenylalanine, the CDR3 has 15 residues. Just the 45-base CDR3 DNA is kept, in frame starting at base 1. Germline trimming amounts to 7 bases on V and 8 bases on J, with 15 as the count of junction bases outside the gene matches. Sequenced: PBMCs. The chain is encoded by TRBV2 joined to TRBJ1-1, with 8 bases in between that match TRBD1. This clonotype was obtained from a woman in her late teens or twenties in good health and CMV-seronegative. The bases are TGTGCCAGCAACCGAATGACAGGGGAAATCGTAGAAGCTTTCTTT. This yields the protein CASNRMTGEIVEAFF.